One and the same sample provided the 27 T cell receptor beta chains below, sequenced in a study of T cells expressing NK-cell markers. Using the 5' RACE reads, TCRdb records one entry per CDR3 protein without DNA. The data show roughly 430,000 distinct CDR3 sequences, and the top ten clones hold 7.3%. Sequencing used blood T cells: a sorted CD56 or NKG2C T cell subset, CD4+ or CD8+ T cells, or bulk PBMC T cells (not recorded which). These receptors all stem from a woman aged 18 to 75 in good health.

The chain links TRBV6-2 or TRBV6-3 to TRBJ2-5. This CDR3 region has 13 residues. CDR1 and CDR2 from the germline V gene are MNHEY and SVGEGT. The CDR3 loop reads CASSYSLPETQYF.

CDR3 residues: CASSQGDYAVDEQFF. This chain connects TRBV3-1 to TRBJ2-1; TCRdb returns TRBD2, unconfirmable since there is no DNA. This CDR3 contains 15 residues. Germline loops: CDR1 LGHDT, CDR2 YNNKEL (reference sequence).

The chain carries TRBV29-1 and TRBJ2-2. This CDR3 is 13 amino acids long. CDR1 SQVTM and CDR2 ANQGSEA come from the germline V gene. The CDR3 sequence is CSVESQGTGELFF.

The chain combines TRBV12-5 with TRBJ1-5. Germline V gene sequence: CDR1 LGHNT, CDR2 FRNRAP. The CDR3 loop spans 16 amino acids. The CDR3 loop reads CASGRETPLQDQPQHF.

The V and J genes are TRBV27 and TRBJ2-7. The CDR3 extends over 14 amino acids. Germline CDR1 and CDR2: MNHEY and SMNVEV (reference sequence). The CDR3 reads CASSPAGSAYEQYF.

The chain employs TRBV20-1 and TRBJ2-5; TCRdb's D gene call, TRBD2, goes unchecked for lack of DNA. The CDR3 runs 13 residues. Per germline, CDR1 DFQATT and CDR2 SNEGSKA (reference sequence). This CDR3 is CSAVGGGQETQYF.

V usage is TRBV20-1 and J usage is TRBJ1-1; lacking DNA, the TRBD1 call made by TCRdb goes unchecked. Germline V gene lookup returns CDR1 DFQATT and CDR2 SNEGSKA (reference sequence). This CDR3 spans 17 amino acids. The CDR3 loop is CSARAVSGRRMNTEAFF.

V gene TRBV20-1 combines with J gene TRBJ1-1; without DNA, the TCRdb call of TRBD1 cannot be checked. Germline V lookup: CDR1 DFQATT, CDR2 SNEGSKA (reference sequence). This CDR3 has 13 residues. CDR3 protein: CSASRAGAPEAFF.

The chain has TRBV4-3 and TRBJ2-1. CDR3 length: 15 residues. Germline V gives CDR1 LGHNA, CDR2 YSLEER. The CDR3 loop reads CASSQDLVTANEQFF.

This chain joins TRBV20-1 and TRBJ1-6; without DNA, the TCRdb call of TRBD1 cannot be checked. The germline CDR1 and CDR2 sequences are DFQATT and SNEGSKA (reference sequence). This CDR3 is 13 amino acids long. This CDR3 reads CSARDGPGSPLHF.

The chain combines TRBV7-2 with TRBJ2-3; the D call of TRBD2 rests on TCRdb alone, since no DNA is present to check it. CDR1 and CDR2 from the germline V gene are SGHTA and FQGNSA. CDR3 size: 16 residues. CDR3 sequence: CASSLEGSPPSDTQYF.

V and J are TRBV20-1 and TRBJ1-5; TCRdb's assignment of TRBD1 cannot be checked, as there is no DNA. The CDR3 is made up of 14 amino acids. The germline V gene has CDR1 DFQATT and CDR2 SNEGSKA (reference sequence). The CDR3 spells CSALEASGDQPQHF.

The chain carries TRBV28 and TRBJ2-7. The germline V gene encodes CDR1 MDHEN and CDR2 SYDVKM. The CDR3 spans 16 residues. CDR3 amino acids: CATSLWPGGAPHEQYF.

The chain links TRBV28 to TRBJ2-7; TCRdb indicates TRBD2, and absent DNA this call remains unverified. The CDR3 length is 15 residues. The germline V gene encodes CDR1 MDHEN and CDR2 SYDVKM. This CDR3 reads CASSGLALNSYEQYF.

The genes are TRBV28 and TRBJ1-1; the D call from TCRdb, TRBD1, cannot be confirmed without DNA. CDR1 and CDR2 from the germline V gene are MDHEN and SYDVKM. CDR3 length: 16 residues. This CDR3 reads CASSPNRAYLNTEAFF.

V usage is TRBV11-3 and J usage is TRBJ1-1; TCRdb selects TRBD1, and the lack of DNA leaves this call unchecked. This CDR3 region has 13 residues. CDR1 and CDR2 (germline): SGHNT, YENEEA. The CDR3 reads CASSPEPGTEAFF.

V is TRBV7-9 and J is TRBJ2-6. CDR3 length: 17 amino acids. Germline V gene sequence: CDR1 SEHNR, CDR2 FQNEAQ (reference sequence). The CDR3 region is CASSITGQRSGANVLTF.

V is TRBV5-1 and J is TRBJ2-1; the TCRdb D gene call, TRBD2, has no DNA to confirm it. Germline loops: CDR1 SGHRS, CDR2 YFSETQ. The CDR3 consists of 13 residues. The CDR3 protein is CASSPPAEGEQFF.

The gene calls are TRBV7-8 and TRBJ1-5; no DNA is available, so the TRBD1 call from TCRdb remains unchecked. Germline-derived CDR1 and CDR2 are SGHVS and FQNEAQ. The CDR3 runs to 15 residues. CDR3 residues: CASSLDRPTNQPQHF.

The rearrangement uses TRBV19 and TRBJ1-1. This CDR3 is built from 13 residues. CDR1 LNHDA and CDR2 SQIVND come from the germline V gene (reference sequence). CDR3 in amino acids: CASSSEWGTEAFF.

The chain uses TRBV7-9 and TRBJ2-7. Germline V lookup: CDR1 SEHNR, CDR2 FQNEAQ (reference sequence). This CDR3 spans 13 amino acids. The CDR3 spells CASSPHASYEQYF.

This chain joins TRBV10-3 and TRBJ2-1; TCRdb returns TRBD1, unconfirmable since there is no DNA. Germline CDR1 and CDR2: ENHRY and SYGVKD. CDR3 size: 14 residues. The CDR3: CAISGQGTNNEQFF.

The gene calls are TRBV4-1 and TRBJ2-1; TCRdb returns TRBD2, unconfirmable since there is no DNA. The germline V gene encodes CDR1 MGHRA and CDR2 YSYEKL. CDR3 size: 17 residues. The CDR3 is CASSQDRGVGGYNEQFF.

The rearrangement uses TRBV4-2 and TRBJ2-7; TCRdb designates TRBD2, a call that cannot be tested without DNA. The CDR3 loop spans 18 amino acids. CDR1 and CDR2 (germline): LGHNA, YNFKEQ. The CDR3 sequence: CASSQVLPSGSPAYEQYF.

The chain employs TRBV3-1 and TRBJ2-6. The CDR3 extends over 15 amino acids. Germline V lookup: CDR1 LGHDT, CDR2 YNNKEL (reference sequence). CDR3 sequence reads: CASSQIPSGANVLTF.

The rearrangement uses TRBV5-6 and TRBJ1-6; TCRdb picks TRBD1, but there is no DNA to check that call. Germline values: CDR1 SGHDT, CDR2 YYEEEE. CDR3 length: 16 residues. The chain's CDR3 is CASSPDRGRYNSPLHF.

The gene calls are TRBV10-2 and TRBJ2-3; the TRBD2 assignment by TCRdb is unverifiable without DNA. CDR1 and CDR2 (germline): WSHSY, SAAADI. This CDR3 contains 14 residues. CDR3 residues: CASSEPGAADTQYF.